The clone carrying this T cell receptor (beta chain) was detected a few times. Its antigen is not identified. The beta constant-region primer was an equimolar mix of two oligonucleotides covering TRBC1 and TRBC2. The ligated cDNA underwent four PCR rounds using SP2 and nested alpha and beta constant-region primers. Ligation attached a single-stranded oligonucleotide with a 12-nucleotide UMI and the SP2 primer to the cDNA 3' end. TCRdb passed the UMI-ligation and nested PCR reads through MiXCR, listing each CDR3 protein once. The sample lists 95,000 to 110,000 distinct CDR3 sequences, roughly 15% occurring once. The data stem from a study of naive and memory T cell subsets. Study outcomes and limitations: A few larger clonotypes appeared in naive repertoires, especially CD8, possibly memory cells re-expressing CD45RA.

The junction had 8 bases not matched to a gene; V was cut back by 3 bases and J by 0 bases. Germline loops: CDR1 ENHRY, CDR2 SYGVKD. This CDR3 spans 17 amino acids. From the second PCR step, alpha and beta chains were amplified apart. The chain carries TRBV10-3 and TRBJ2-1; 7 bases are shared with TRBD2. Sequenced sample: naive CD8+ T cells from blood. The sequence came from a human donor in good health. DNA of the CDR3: TGTGCCATCAGTGATCAGACTAGCCTGAGCTCCTACAATGAGCAGTTCTTC. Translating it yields CAISDQTSLSSYNEQFF.